This T cell receptor (beta chain) was obtained from a study of spatial heterogeneity in lung cancer. Study in general: More beta-chain than alpha-chain sequences were consistently detected. Whole-study results and caveats: Mutation tallies in tumors tracked expanded intratumoral alpha and beta TCR counts.

V lost 8 bases to trimming and J lost 3 bases, with 13 bases between them. The CDR3 sequence is 13 residues long. CDR1 and CDR2 from the germline V gene are ENHRY and SYGVKD. MiXCR, applied by TCRdb to the 5' RACE reads, yields one record per CDR3 protein. The sample lists several thousand distinct CDR3 sequences; around 8.2% were seen once. The time point is: sample taken at primary tumor resection. Unsorted samples of tumor, nontumor lung or frozen PBMC had their whole RNA sequenced. By sample fraction, this clonotype is medium-sized. Its antigen is unidentified. V usage is TRBV10-3 and J usage is TRBJ1-1; D not certain. The receptor was isolated from a male donor with early-stage non-small cell lung cancer. The specimen comprised lung tumor tissue, sampled at surgery. CDR3 coding DNA: TGTGCCATCTCGTCCCGGCAGGACACTGAAGCTTTCTTT. Translating it yields CAISSRQDTEAFF.